Listed below are T cell receptor beta chains from one sample, sequenced in a study of long-term antiretroviral therapy in people with HIV. Using immunoSEQ multiplex PCR, the repertoire was profiled, and TCRdb retains in-frame clones only, with some absent. Of some 19,000 clones in the sample, around 78% are singletons; the top ten hold less than 8%. Sequencing used unsorted PBMCs, obtained 2.2 years after starting antiretroviral therapy. Receptors originate from a man between 45 and 60 years old with HIV. CDR3s include the opening cysteine and the closing phenylalanine or tryptophan. D genes are given only for firm matches. Size is stated for part of the rows, as once, few or many counts, or as a class when the clone is expanded.

clone size: NA; J gene: TRBJ2-5; V gene: TRBV18; D gene: NA; CDR3 protein: CASSPTGLETQYF; CDR3 DNA: TGTGCCAGCTCACCGACAGGTTTAGAGACCCAGTACTTC
clone size: NA; J gene: TRBJ1-6; V gene: TRBV27; D gene: TRBD1; CDR3 protein: CASSLSTDRAGYNSPLHF; CDR3 DNA: TGTGCCAGCAGCTTATCGACGGACAGGGCTGGGTATAATTCACCCCTCCACTTT
clone size: NA; J gene: TRBJ1-5; V gene: TRBV5-4; D gene: TRBD1; CDR3 protein: CASSLADRGSGNQPQHF; CDR3 DNA: TGTGCCAGCAGCTTGGCCGACAGGGGAAGTGGCAATCAGCCCCAGCATTTT
clone size: NA; J gene: TRBJ2-3; V gene: TRBV2; D gene: NA; CDR3 protein: CASSDITPDTQYF; CDR3 DNA: TGTGCCAGCAGTGATATTACCCCAGATACGCAGTATTTT
clone size: NA; J gene: TRBJ1-5; V gene: TRBV7-8; D gene: NA; CDR3 protein: CASSLAGGTNQPQHF; CDR3 DNA: TGTGCCAGCAGCTTAGCCGGCGGCACTAATCAGCCCCAGCATTTT
clone size: few; J gene: TRBJ2-7; V gene: TRBV15; D gene: TRBD1; CDR3 protein: CATGTGVDEQYF; CDR3 DNA: TGTGCCACCGGGACAGGGGTGGATGAGCAGTACTTC
clone size: NA; J gene: TRBJ2-1; V gene: TRBV4-2; D gene: NA; CDR3 protein: CASSQEVVRRDEQFF; CDR3 DNA: TGTGCCAGCAGCCAAGAAGTGGTGCGGCGGGATGAGCAGTTCTTC
clone size: NA; J gene: TRBJ2-3; V gene: TRBV19; D gene: NA; CDR3 protein: CAAGSTDTQYF; CDR3 DNA: TGTGCCGCCGGGAGCACAGATACGCAGTATTTT
clone size: NA; J gene: TRBJ2-7; V gene: TRBV6-5; D gene: NA; CDR3 protein: CASSSALGGLDEQYF; CDR3 DNA: TGTGCCAGCAGTTCCGCTTTAGGGGGGCTCGACGAGCAGTACTTC
clone size: once; J gene: TRBJ2-5; V gene: TRBV7-9; D gene: TRBD1; CDR3 protein: CASSLFGQGAHQETQYF; CDR3 DNA: TGTGCCAGCAGCTTATTCGGACAGGGCGCCCACCAAGAGACCCAGTACTTC
clone size: NA; J gene: TRBJ2-7; V gene: TRBV6-6; D gene: NA; CDR3 protein: CASSYRGASYEQYF; CDR3 DNA: TGTGCCAGCAGTTACAGGGGAGCCTCCTACGAGCAGTACTTC
clone size: NA; J gene: TRBJ2-5; V gene: TRBV30; D gene: NA; CDR3 protein: CAWSTDRETQYF; CDR3 DNA: TGTGCCTGGAGTACAGATAGGGAGACCCAGTACTTC
clone size: NA; J gene: TRBJ2-6; V gene: TRBV2; D gene: NA; CDR3 protein: CASSFSGANVLTF; CDR3 DNA: TGTGCCAGCAGTTTCTCTGGGGCCAACGTCCTGACTTTC
clone size: NA; J gene: TRBJ2-7; V gene: TRBV19; D gene: NA; CDR3 protein: CASSVGFRTYEQYF; CDR3 DNA: TGTGCCAGTAGTGTGGGCTTTAGGACCTACGAGCAGTACTTC
clone size: NA; J gene: TRBJ2-5; V gene: TRBV7-7; D gene: TRBD2; CDR3 protein: CASSLERGGALETQYF; CDR3 DNA: TGTGCTAGCAGCTTAGAACGCGGGGGGGCTTTGGAGACCCAGTACTTC
clone size: NA; J gene: TRBJ2-1; V gene: TRBV19; D gene: TRBD2; CDR3 protein: CASSLLAASYNEQFF; CDR3 DNA: TGTGCCAGTAGTTTACTAGCGGCCTCCTACAATGAGCAGTTCTTC
clone size: NA; J gene: TRBJ1-2; V gene: TRBV10-3; D gene: TRBD1; CDR3 protein: CAVTGDNYGYTF; CDR3 DNA: TGTGCCGTCACAGGGGACAACTATGGCTACACCTTC
clone size: NA; J gene: TRBJ2-3; V gene: TRBV28; D gene: TRBD2; CDR3 protein: CASSLESGRADTQYF; CDR3 DNA: TGTGCCAGCAGTTTGGAGAGCGGGAGGGCAGATACGCAGTATTTT
clone size: NA; J gene: TRBJ2-7; V gene: TRBV10-3; D gene: TRBD2; CDR3 protein: CAISERGGRTEQYF; CDR3 DNA: TGTGCCATCAGTGAGAGGGGCGGGAGGACCGAGCAGTACTTC
clone size: NA; J gene: TRBJ2-7; V gene: TRBV9; D gene: TRBD1; CDR3 protein: CASSAGRQGAQYF; CDR3 DNA: TGTGCCAGCAGCGCGGGCCGGCAGGGGGCGCAGTACTTC
clone size: NA; J gene: TRBJ2-3; V gene: TRBV4-1; D gene: TRBD1; CDR3 protein: CASSLGTAEDTQYF; CDR3 DNA: TGCGCCAGCAGCCTCGGGACAGCCGAAGATACGCAGTATTTT
clone size: few; J gene: TRBJ1-5; V gene: TRBV4-1; D gene: NA; CDR3 protein: CASSQDFRDPVQPQHF; CDR3 DNA: TGCGCCAGCAGCCAAGATTTTAGGGACCCCGTGCAGCCCCAGCATTTT
clone size: NA; J gene: TRBJ2-3; V gene: TRBV7-8; D gene: NA; CDR3 protein: CASSPLGRLNTDTQYF; CDR3 DNA: TGTGCCAGCAGCCCCCTGGGTCGCCTAAACACAGATACGCAGTATTTT
clone size: NA; J gene: TRBJ2-5; V gene: TRBV5-1; D gene: TRBD2; CDR3 protein: CASTPGLAKETQYF; CDR3 DNA: TGCGCCAGCACCCCGGGACTAGCGAAAGAGACCCAGTACTTC
clone size: NA; J gene: TRBJ2-7; V gene: TRBV9; D gene: NA; CDR3 protein: CASSVEAGTFSYEQYF; CDR3 DNA: TGTGCCAGCAGCGTAGAGGCAGGGACCTTTTCCTACGAGCAGTACTTC
clone size: NA; J gene: TRBJ2-3; V gene: TRBV5-6; D gene: NA; CDR3 protein: CASSLAGVHTQYF; CDR3 DNA: TGTGCCAGCAGCTTGGCAGGCGTTCATACGCAGTATTTT
clone size: few; J gene: TRBJ1-1; V gene: TRBV5-1; D gene: TRBD1; CDR3 protein: CASSLLGTGGSEAFF; CDR3 DNA: TGCGCCAGCAGCTTGTTGGGGACAGGGGGCTCTGAAGCTTTCTTT
clone size: NA; J gene: TRBJ1-6; V gene: TRBV19; D gene: TRBD1; CDR3 protein: CASSSLTGGRNSPLHF; CDR3 DNA: TGTGCCAGTAGTTCCTTGACAGGGGGAAGGAATTCACCCCTCCACTTT
clone size: once; J gene: TRBJ2-7; V gene: TRBV19; D gene: NA; CDR3 protein: CASSIYGHYEQYF; CDR3 DNA: TGTGCCAGTAGTATTTATGGGCACTACGAGCAGTACTTC
clone size: once; J gene: TRBJ1-2; V gene: TRBV7-9; D gene: TRBD1; CDR3 protein: CASSLVSSTGSDTF; CDR3 DNA: TGTGCCAGCAGCTTAGTATCCTCGACAGGGTCAGACACCTTC
clone size: NA; J gene: TRBJ2-7; V gene: TRBV28; D gene: NA; CDR3 protein: CASSLLWGKGQYF; CDR3 DNA: TGTGCCAGCAGTTTATTATGGGGAAAGGGGCAGTACTTC
clone size: NA; J gene: TRBJ1-2; V gene: TRBV2; D gene: NA; CDR3 protein: CASRRDTNYGYTF; CDR3 DNA: TGTGCCAGCAGGAGGGACACGAACTATGGCTACACCTTC
clone size: NA; J gene: TRBJ2-3; V gene: TRBV4-3; D gene: TRBD1; CDR3 protein: CASSQVPFTGGETDTQYF; CDR3 DNA: TGCGCCAGCAGCCAAGTACCCTTCACAGGGGGCGAGACAGATACGCAGTATTTT
clone size: few; J gene: TRBJ2-7; V gene: TRBV4-3; D gene: NA; CDR3 protein: CASSQERDRNYEQYF; CDR3 DNA: TGCGCCAGCAGCCAAGAACGGGACCGAAACTACGAGCAGTACTTC
clone size: NA; J gene: TRBJ2-7; V gene: TRBV9; D gene: NA; CDR3 protein: CASSGWETTFGEQYF; CDR3 DNA: TGTGCCTCGAGCGGGTGGGAGACAACTTTCGGCGAGCAGTACTTC
clone size: NA; J gene: TRBJ1-1; V gene: TRBV6-1; D gene: TRBD1; CDR3 protein: CASSEALAGDRDKAFF; CDR3 DNA: TGTGCCAGCAGTGAAGCCCTGGCGGGGGACAGGGATAAAGCTTTCTTT
clone size: NA; J gene: TRBJ2-2; V gene: TRBV4-3; D gene: TRBD1; CDR3 protein: CASSQDRGINTGELFF; CDR3 DNA: TGCGCCAGCAGCCAAGACAGGGGGATAAACACCGGGGAGCTGTTTTTT
clone size: NA; J gene: TRBJ2-7; V gene: TRBV7-8; D gene: TRBD1; CDR3 protein: CASSLGPGTAVTYEQYF; CDR3 DNA: TGTGCCAGCAGCTTAGGACCCGGGACAGCCGTCACCTACGAGCAGTACTTC
clone size: NA; J gene: TRBJ1-1; V gene: TRBV18; D gene: TRBD1; CDR3 protein: CASSAFDRGMNTEAFF; CDR3 DNA: TGTGCCAGCTCAGCCTTCGACAGGGGAATGAACACCGAAGCTTTCTTT
clone size: NA; J gene: TRBJ2-1; V gene: TRBV7-2; D gene: NA; CDR3 protein: CASSYHNEQFF; CDR3 DNA: TGTGCCAGCAGCTACCACAATGAGCAGTTCTTC
clone size: few; J gene: TRBJ1-5; V gene: TRBV6-5; D gene: TRBD1; CDR3 protein: CASSMDRAPNQPQHF; CDR3 DNA: TGTGCCAGCAGTATGGACAGGGCCCCCAATCAGCCCCAGCATTTT
clone size: few; J gene: TRBJ1-2; V gene: TRBV7-9; D gene: TRBD1; CDR3 protein: CASSLRTGNGYTF; CDR3 DNA: TGTGCCAGCAGCCTACGGACAGGGAATGGCTACACCTTC
clone size: NA; J gene: TRBJ2-5; V gene: TRBV5-1; D gene: TRBD1; CDR3 protein: CASSEGTGETQYF; CDR3 DNA: TGCGCCAGCAGCGAGGGGACAGGAGAGACCCAGTACTTC
clone size: NA; J gene: TRBJ2-5; V gene: TRBV28; D gene: NA; CDR3 protein: CASSIWDLEDSKETQYF; CDR3 DNA: TGTGCCAGCAGTATCTGGGACCTGGAGGATAGTAAAGAGACCCAGTACTTC
clone size: NA; J gene: TRBJ2-2; V gene: TRBV6-1; D gene: TRBD1; CDR3 protein: CASNRDRDTGELFF; CDR3 DNA: TGTGCCAGCAACCGGGACAGAGACACCGGGGAGCTGTTTTTT
clone size: NA; J gene: TRBJ2-5; V gene: TRBV5-6; D gene: NA; CDR3 protein: CASSLQETQYF; CDR3 DNA: TGTGCCAGCAGCCTACAAGAGACCCAGTACTTC
clone size: NA; J gene: TRBJ2-7; V gene: TRBV6-1; D gene: NA; CDR3 protein: CASSEHSYEQYF; CDR3 DNA: TGTGCCAGCAGTGAACACAGCTACGAGCAGTACTTC
clone size: NA; J gene: TRBJ2-3; V gene: TRBV7-2; D gene: NA; CDR3 protein: CASSLIWTDTQYF; CDR3 DNA: TGTGCCAGCAGCTTAATCTGGACTGATACGCAGTATTTT
clone size: NA; J gene: TRBJ1-5; V gene: TRBV4-3; D gene: NA; CDR3 protein: CASSQDRQPNQPQHF; CDR3 DNA: TGCGCCAGCAGCCAGGACCGACAGCCCAATCAGCCCCAGCATTTT
clone size: few; J gene: TRBJ1-2; V gene: TRBV7-3; D gene: NA; CDR3 protein: CASSFARGAGYTF; CDR3 DNA: TGTGCCAGCAGCTTCGCCAGGGGCGCTGGCTACACCTTC
clone size: NA; J gene: TRBJ1-3; V gene: TRBV5-3; D gene: NA; CDR3 protein: CARSPSTVSALGNTIYF; CDR3 DNA: TGTGCCAGAAGCCCGTCTACTGTTAGCGCTCTCGGAAACACCATATATTTT
clone size: NA; J gene: TRBJ2-7; V gene: TRBV28; D gene: TRBD2; CDR3 protein: CASSLPGTSGVANEQYF; CDR3 DNA: TGTGCCAGCAGCCTTCCCGGGACTAGCGGCGTGGCTAACGAGCAGTACTTC
clone size: NA; J gene: TRBJ2-7; V gene: TRBV18; D gene: NA; CDR3 protein: CASSPPWGGTGYEQYF; CDR3 DNA: TGTGCCAGCTCACCACCGTGGGGCGGTACTGGTTACGAGCAGTACTTC
clone size: NA; J gene: TRBJ2-7; V gene: TRBV18; D gene: TRBD2; CDR3 protein: CASSPKGLAVYEQYF; CDR3 DNA: TGTGCCAGCTCACCGAAGGGACTAGCGGTCTACGAGCAGTACTTC
clone size: NA; J gene: TRBJ2-7; V gene: TRBV7-2; D gene: NA; CDR3 protein: CASSSLGHPYEQYF; CDR3 DNA: TGTGCCAGCAGCTCCCTCGGACATCCGTACGAGCAGTACTTC